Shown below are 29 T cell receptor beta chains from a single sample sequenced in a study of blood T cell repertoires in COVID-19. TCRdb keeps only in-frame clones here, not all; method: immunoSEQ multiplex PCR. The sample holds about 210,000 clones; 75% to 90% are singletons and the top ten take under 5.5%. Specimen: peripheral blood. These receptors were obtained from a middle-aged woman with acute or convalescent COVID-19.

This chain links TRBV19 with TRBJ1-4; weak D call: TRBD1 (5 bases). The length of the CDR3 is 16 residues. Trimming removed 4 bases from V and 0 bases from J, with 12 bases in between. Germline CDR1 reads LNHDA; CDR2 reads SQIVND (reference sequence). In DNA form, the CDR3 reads TGTGCCAGTAGTAGAAGGGGCCAACCAACTAATGAAAAACTGTTTTTT. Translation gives CASSRRGQPTNEKLFF.

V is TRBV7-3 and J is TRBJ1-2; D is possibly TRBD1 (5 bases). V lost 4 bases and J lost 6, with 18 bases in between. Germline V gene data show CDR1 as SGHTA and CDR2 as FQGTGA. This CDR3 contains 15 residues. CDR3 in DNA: TGTGCCAGCAGCTCCACCCCTTTGGGAGGGGATGGCTACACCTTC. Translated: CASSSTPLGGDGYTF.

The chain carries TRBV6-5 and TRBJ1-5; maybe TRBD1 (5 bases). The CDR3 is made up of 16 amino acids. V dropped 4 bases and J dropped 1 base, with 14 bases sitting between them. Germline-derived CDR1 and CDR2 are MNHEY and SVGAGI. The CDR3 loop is CASSWATERSNQPQHF. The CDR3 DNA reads TGTGCCAGCAGTTGGGCGACAGAGAGAAGCAATCAGCCCCAGCATTTT.

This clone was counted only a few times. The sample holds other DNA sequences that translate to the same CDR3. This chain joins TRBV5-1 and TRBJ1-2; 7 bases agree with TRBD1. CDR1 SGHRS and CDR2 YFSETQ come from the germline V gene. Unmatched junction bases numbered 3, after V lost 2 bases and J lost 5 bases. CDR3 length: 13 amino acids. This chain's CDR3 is CASSLTGEYGYTF. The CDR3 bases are TGCGCCAGCAGCTTAACAGGGGAATATGGCTACACCTTC.

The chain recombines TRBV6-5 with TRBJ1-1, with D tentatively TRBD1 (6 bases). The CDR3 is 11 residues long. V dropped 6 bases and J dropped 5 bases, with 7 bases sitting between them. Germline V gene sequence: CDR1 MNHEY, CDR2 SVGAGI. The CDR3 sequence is CASRQGTEAFF. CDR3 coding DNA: TGTGCCAGCAGACAGGGAACTGAAGCTTTCTTT.

CDR3 bases: TGTGCCAGCAGCTGGGGACAGCAGAACACTGAAGCTTTCTTT. This translates into CASSWGQQNTEAFF. The chain has TRBV7-2 and TRBJ1-1, with 7 positions matching TRBD1. The CDR3 extends over 14 amino acids. The germline gives CDR1 SGHTA, CDR2 FQGNSA. J lost 1 base, V lost 4 bases, and 3 bases had no gene match. Looking up the rest from reference TRBV7-2 and TRBJ1-1 gives the full variable domain: GAGVSQSPSNKVTEKGKDVELRCDPISGHTALYWYRQSLGQGLEFLIYFQGNSAPDKSGLPSDRFSAERTGGSVSTLTIQRTQQEDSAVYLCASSWGQQNTEAFFGQGTRLTVV.

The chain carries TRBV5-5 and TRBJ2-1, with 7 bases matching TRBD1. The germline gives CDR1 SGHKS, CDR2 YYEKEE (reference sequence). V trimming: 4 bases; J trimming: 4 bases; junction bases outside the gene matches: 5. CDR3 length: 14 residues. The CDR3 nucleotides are TGTGCCAGCAGCATACCGGGACAGTACAATGAGCAGTTCTTC. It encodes CASSIPGQYNEQFF. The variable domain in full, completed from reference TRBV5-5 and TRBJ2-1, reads DAGVTQSPTHLIKTRGQQVTLRCSPISGHKSVSWYQQVLGQGPQFIFQYYEKEERGRGNFPDRFSARQFPNYSSELNVNALLLGDSALYLCASSIPGQYNEQFFGPGTRLTVL.

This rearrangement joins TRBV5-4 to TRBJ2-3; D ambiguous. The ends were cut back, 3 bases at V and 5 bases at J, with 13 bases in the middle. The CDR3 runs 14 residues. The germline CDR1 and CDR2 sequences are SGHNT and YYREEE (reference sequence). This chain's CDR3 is CASSSVINLDTQYF. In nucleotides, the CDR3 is TGTGCCAGCAGCTCGGTTATCAATCTAGATACGCAGTATTTT.

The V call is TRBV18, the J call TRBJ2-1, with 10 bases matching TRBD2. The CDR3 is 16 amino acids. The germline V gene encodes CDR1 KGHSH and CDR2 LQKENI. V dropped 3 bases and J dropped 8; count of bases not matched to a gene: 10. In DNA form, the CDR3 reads TGTGCCAGCTCACCTAGTGGGGCTAGCGGGGGCTATGAGCAGTTCTTC. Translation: CASSPSGASGGYEQFF.

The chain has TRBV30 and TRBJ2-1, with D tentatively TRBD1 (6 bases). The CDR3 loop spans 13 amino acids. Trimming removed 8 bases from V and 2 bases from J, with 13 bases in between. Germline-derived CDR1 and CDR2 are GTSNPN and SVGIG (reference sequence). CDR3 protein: CAGLWTAYNEQFF. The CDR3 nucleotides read TGTGCCGGACTCTGGACAGCCTACAATGAGCAGTTCTTC.

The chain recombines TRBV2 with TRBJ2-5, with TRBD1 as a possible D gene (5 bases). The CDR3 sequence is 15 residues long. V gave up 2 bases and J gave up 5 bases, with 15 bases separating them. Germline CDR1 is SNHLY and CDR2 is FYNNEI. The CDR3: CASSERVVGVETQYF. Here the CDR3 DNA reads TGTGCCAGCAGTGAAAGGGTGGTAGGGGTGGAGACCCAGTACTTC. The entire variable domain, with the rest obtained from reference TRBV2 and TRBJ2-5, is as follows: EPEVTQTPSHQVTQMGQEVILRCVPISNHLYFYWYRQILGQKVEFLVSFYNNEISEKSEIFDDQFSVERPDGSNFTLKIRSTKLEDSAMYFCASSERVVGVETQYFGPGTRLLVL.

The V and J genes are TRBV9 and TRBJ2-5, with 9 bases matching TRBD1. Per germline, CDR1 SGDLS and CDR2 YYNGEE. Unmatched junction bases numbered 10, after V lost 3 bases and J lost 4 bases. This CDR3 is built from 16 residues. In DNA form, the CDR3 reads TGTGCCAGCAGCGCAGAATCGGGACAGGGACCAGAGACCCAGTACTTC. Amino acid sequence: CASSAESGQGPETQYF.

CDR3 nucleotide sequence: TGTGCCAGCAGCTCCGGGCGGGTTTTAGGTGAAAAACTGTTTTTT. It encodes CASSSGRVLGEKLFF. The gene calls are TRBV11-2 and TRBJ1-4; D unclear. Per the germline V gene, CDR1 is SGHAT and CDR2 is FQNNGV. V was cut by 4 bases and J by 7 bases, with 16 bases left in between. This CDR3 is 15 amino acids long.

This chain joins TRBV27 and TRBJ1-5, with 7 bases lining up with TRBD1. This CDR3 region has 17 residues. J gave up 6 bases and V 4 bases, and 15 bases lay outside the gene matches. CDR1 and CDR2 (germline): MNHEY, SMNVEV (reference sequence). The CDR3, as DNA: TGTGCCAGCAGTTCAGTACCCAGGGGACAGAGAGGTCAGCCCCAGCATTTT. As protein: CASSSVPRGQRGQPQHF.

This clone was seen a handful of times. CDR3 in DNA: TGTGCCAGCAGTGGTGGACAGGCTTATCAGCCCCAGCATTTT. This codes for CASSGGQAYQPQHF. This sequence joins TRBV2 and TRBJ1-5; 7 bases agree with TRBD1. Germline CDR1 is SNHLY and CDR2 is FYNNEI. Trimming cost V 4 bases and J 5 bases; bases outside gene matches: 5. This CDR3 contains 14 residues. The variable domain in full, with the rest retrieved from reference TRBV2 and TRBJ1-5, is EPEVTQTPSHQVTQMGQEVILRCVPISNHLYFYWYRQILGQKVEFLVSFYNNEISEKSEIFDDQFSVERPDGSNFTLKIRSTKLEDSAMYFCASSGGQAYQPQHFGDGTRLSIL.

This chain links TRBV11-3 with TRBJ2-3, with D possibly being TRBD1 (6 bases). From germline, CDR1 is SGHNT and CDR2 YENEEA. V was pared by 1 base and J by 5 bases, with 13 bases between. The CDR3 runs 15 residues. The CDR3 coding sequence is TGTGCCAGCAGCTTAGGGTGGCAGGGGATAGATACGCAGTATTTT. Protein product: CASSLGWQGIDTQYF.

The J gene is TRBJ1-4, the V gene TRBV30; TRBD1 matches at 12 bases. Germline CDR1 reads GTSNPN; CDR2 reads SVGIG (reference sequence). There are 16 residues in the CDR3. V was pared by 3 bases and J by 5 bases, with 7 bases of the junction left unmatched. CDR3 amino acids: CAWSTGTGGSNEKLFF. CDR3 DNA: TGTGCCTGGAGCACCGGGACAGGGGGCTCCAATGAAAAACTGTTTTTT. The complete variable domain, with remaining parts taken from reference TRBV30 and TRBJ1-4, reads SQTIHQWPATLVQPVGSPLSLECTVEGTSNPNLYWYRQAAGRGLQLLFYSVGIGQISSEVPQNLSASRPQDRQFILSSKKLLLSDSGFYLCAWSTGTGGSNEKLFFGSGTQLSVL.

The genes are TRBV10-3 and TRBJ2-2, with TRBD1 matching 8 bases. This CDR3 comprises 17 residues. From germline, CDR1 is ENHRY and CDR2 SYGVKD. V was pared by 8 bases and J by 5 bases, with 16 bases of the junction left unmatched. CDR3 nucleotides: TGTGCCATCGCCCCTAGGGCAGGGGGCGGAAGGACCGGGGAGCTGTTTTTT. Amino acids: CAIAPRAGGGRTGELFF.

CDR3 region: CAPKGAREKLFF. CDR3 coding DNA: TGTGCCCCCAAGGGGGCGCGAGAAAAACTGTTTTTT. The J gene is TRBJ1-4, the V gene TRBV24-1, with 7 nucleotides matching TRBD1. J lost 8 bases, V lost 12 bases, and 8 bases had no gene match. Germline V gene lookup returns CDR1 KGHDR and CDR2 SFDVKD. CDR3 length: 12 residues.

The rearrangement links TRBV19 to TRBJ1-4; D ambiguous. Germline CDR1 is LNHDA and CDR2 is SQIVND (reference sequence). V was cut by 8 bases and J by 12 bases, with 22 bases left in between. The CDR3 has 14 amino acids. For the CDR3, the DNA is TGTGCCAGTGGAACACCCGGGAGACGAGAAGAACTGTTTTTT. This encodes CASGTPGRREELFF.

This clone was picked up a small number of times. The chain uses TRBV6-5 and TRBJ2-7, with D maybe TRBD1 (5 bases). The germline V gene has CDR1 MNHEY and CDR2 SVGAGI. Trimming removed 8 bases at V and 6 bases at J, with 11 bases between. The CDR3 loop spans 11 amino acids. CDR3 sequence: CASRQSFEQYV. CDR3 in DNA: TGTGCCAGCCGACAGAGCTTCGAGCAGTACGTC.

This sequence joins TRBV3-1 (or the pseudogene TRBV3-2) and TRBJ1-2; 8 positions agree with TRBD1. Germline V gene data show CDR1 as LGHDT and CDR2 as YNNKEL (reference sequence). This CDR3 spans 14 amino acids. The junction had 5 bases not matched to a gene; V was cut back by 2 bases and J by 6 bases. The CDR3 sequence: CASSQFRTGHGYTF. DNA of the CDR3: TGTGCCAGCAGCCAATTCCGGACAGGGCATGGCTACACCTTC.

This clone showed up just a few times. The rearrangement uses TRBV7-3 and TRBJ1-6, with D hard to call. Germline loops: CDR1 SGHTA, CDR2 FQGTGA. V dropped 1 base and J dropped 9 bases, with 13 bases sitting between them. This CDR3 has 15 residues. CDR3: CASSLSPSGGSPLHF. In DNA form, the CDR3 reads TGTGCCAGCAGCTTAAGTCCCAGCGGAGGTTCACCCCTCCACTTT. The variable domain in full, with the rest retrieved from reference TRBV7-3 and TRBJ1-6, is GAGVSQTPSNKVTEKGKYVELRCDPISGHTALYWYRQSLGQGPEFLIYFQGTGAADDSGLPNDRFFAVRPEGSVSTLKIQRTERGDSAVYLCASSLSPSGGSPLHFGNGTRLTVT.

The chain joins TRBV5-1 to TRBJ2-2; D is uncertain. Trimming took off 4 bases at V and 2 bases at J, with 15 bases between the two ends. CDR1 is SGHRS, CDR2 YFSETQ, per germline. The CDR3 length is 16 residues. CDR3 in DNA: TGCGCCAGCAGCCCCCCCTTGGGCCTCAACACCGGGGAGCTGTTTTTT. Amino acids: CASSPPLGLNTGELFF.

CDR3 sequence (DNA): TGTGCCAGCAGTTTAGAGACTAGCGCGACCCAGTACTTC. Residues: CASSLETSATQYF. The gene calls are TRBV12-3 or TRBV12-4 and TRBJ2-5; 8 bases align to TRBD2. Trimming took 1 base from V and 7 from J; bases not matched to a gene: 2. CDR3 length: 13 residues.

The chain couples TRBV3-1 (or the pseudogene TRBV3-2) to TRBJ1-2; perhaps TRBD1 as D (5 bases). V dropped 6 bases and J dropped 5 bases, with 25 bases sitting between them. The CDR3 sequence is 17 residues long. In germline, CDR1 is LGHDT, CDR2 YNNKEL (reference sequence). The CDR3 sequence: CASRQSGQGRGQYGYTF. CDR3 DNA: TGTGCCAGCAGACAGTCCGGGCAGGGTAGGGGCCAATATGGCTACACCTTC.

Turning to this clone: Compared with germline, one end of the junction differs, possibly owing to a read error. Here the CDR3 reads CASSLVGRGYNEQFF. The DNA for the CDR3 is TGTGCCAGCAGTTTAGTAGGCAGGGGCTACAATGAGCAGTTCTTC. The J gene is TRBJ2-1, the V gene TRBV11-2, with D perhaps matching TRBD1 (6 bases). The V gene's germline CDR1 is SGHAT and CDR2 FQNNGV. CDR3 length: 15 amino acids.

The CDR3 DNA is TGTGCCAGTAGTAGCCAGGGGTATGGCTACACCTTC. Translating gives CASSSQGYGYTF. The chain recombines TRBV19 with TRBJ1-2; D is perhaps TRBD1 (6 bases). V lost 4 bases, J lost 5 bases, and 8 bases lay in between. Germline CDR1 is LNHDA and CDR2 is SQIVND (reference sequence). This CDR3 comprises 12 residues.

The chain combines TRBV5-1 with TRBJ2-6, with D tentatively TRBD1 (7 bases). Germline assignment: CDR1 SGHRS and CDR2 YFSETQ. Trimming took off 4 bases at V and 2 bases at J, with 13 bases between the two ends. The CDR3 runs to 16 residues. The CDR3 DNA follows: TGCGCCAGCAGCGGAGGGACAGCCGCTGGGGCCAACGTCCTGACTTTC. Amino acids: CASSGGTAAGANVLTF.